The clone carrying this TCR beta chain was recorded once. Its antigen is currently unknown. Its ends do not fully match the called genes, so a read error is possible. This CDR3 has 11 amino acids. The germline V gene encodes CDR1 LNHDA and CDR2 SQIVND (reference sequence). The sample belongs to a study of CD8+ T cells in alopecia areata. Findings of the study overall: Greater clonality was observed in lesional scalp samples, especially alopecia totalis/universalis, versus normal scalp. Compared with mice, patients displayed less clear TCR sharing, possibly for HLA-related reasons. Scalp samples also yield sequences from resident alphabeta T cells of normal skin.

As part of sample collection, lesional scalp punch biopsies and peripheral blood were taken from alopecia areata patients. Extracted from the samples, RNA was reverse transcribed into cDNA to serve as the sequencing template. Sequenced by immunoSEQ multiplex PCR; TCRdb stores in-frame clones only, minus some. Altogether 110,000 or so clones are present, about 60% being singletons, with the ten largest covering 20% to 30%. V usage is TRBV19 and J usage is TRBJ1-2; TRBD1 matches 8 bases. The sequence came from a human donor with alopecia areata. Sequencing input: NKG2D-low CD8+ T cells sorted from blood. CDR3 sequence reads: CASRLTGATIF. The CDR3 DNA reads as TGTGCCAGTAGGCTGACAGGGGCTACGATCTTC.